The 7 T cell receptor beta chains presented below share a single source sample, sequenced in a study of metastatic and nonmetastatic thyroid tumors. TCRdb re-called the PCR reads through MiXCR. The top ten hold approximately 20% of the sample, which has nearly 25,000 clones, roughly 24% seen once. All patients reached thyroid surgery having received no treatment beforehand. Sequenced input: blood. The receptors were sampled from a male donor with papillary thyroid cancer or a benign thyroid nodule (not recorded which). Some clones in this sample may be carry-over from other donors' samples.

The chain has TRBV7-6 and TRBJ2-3, with a tentative D call TRBD2 (5 bases). The CDR3 contains 16 residues. V lost 4 bases and J lost 8, with 22 bases in between. The germline V gene has CDR1 SGHVS and CDR2 FNYEAQ. CDR3: CASSSNSGSVPVTQYF. The CDR3 DNA sequence: TGTGCCAGCAGCTCCAATAGTGGGAGTGTTCCAGTTACGCAGTATTTT. Complete variable domain (other parts from reference TRBV7-6 and TRBJ2-3): GAGVSQSPRYKVTKRGQDVALRCDPISGHVSLYWYRQALGQGPEFLTYFNYEAQQDKSGLPNDRFSAERPEGSISTLTIQRTEQRDSAMYRCASSSNSGSVPVTQYFGPGTRLTVL.

This clone was detected only a few times. The rearrangement uses TRBV6-1 and TRBJ1-4; tentative D call: TRBD1 (5 bases). V was pared by 1 base and J by 6 bases, with 9 bases between. CDR1 MNHNS and CDR2 SASEGT come from the germline V gene. This CDR3 has 14 residues. CDR3 coding DNA: TGTGCCAGCAGTGAAGGAAGGGGAGATGAAAAACTGTTTTTT. Protein product: CASSEGRGDEKLFF.

This clone was found many times. Other DNA variants within this sample encode the same CDR3. This rearrangement joins TRBV30 to TRBJ2-6, with TRBD1 matching 7 bases. V trimming: 5 bases; J trimming: 0 bases; junction bases outside the gene matches: 10. The CDR3 length is 17 residues. Germline loops: CDR1 GTSNPN, CDR2 SVGIG (reference sequence). The CDR3 reads CAWAGTDPISGANVLTF. The CDR3 DNA reads as TGTGCCTGGGCCGGGACAGACCCTATCTCTGGGGCCAACGTCCTGACTTTC. The full variable domain, its missing parts supplied by reference TRBV30 and TRBJ2-6, is SQTIHQWPATLVQPVGSPLSLECTVEGTSNPNLYWYRQAAGRGLQLLFYSVGIGQISSEVPQNLSASRPQDRQFILSSKKLLLSDSGFYLCAWAGTDPISGANVLTFGAGSRLTVL.

This clone is termed medium-sized. This chain joins TRBV6-1 and TRBJ2-7, with 16 bases aligning to TRBD2. Germline-derived CDR1 and CDR2 are MNHNS and SASEGT. V gave up 5 bases and J gave up 3 bases; unmatched junction bases: 7. This CDR3 is built from 17 residues. CDR3 sequence (DNA): TGTGCCAGCAGTTCCGGGACTAGCGGGAGGGCCCGCTACGAGCAGTACTTC. Its translation is CASSSGTSGRARYEQYF.

This clone was found many times. A read error is possible here, since a much larger clone lies one base away. Additional DNA sequences in this sample encode the identical CDR3. The chain couples TRBV6-1 to TRBJ2-6; tentatively, D is TRBD1 or TRBD2 (5 bases each). Germline CDR1 reads MNHNS; CDR2 reads SASEGT. This CDR3 has 17 amino acids. The CDR3 DNA reads TGTGCCAGCACCCGAGGACGGTCGTCGCCCGGGGCCAGCGTCCTGACTTTC. It codes for CASTRGRSSPGASVLTF.

This clone was seen many times. The rearrangement uses TRBV11-1 and TRBJ2-3; D is uncertain. This CDR3 comprises 15 residues. Trimming pared 3 bases from V and 0 bases from J, leaving 10 bases between. Germline loops: CDR1 SGHAT, CDR2 FQDESV (reference sequence). CDR3 loop: CASSLRLRSTDTQYF. CDR3 DNA sequence: TGTGCCAGCAGCTTGCGGCTACGTAGCACAGATACGCAGTATTTT.

The chain joins TRBV30 to TRBJ1-2, with D unclear. Germline V gives CDR1 GTSNPN, CDR2 SVGIG (reference sequence). The V end lost 5 bases, the J end lost 2 bases, and 6 bases lay between the germline ends. The CDR3 consists of 11 residues. The CDR3 sequence is CAWGRNYGYTF. The CDR3, as DNA: TGTGCCTGGGGACGGAACTATGGCTACACCTTC.